This T cell receptor beta chain was obtained from a study of cytomegalovirus exposure and HLA in healthy donors. The overall study: Some 77 million unique TCRs from HLA-typed donors were held in an early release of data. Among the 300 to 500 genotyped donors, around 81% were placed in the Caucasian-associated ancestry cluster. Study-wide points: As a later analysis showed, a missense DCLRE1C variant was linked to trimming of TCR beta V- and J-genes. Some highly shared sequence variants likely arose as a pipeline artifact.

Comment on this clone: Its antigen is as yet unknown.

Researchers ran the PCR with 60 Vbeta and 13 Jbeta primers. Clones were read by immunoSEQ multiplex PCR, and TCRdb kept only the in-frame ones, dropping some. This table has over 90,000 clones, 65% to 80% appearing once. Germline CDR1 and CDR2: SNHLY and FYNNEI. V was trimmed by 6 bases and J by 5 bases, leaving 15 bases between them. The CDR3 consists of 14 residues. This clonotype originated in a woman under 30 in good health and CMV-seropositive. The chain recombines TRBV2 with TRBJ2-3; D unresolved. Material for sequencing was PBMCs. The CDR3 protein is CASSYTTSGDTQYF. The CDR3 bases are TGTGCCAGCAGCTATACTACCTCGGGAGATACGCAGTATTTT.